The T cell receptor beta chain described here comes from a study of T cell changes during pregnancy in multiple sclerosis. Clones were sequenced by immunoSEQ multiplex PCR, and TCRdb holds only the in-frame ones, with some missing. This table has about 100,000 clones, roughly nine tenths appearing once. This clone was detected once. Trimming took 7 bases from V and 1 from J; bases not matched to a gene: 6. The germline V gene encodes CDR1 SQVTM and CDR2 ANQGSEA. This CDR3 has 13 residues. This TCR came from a female donor with multiple sclerosis, enrolled in a pregnancy study. The rearrangement uses TRBV29-1 and TRBJ2-5; 7 bases match TRBD1. The sequences come from peripheral blood, collected after pregnancy. The CDR3 bases are TGCAGCGCCCCTTCAGGGGGCCAAGAGACCCAGTACTTC. As protein: CSAPSGGQETQYF.